This passage covers 28 T cell receptor beta chains from one sample sequenced in a study of beta chain features in type 1 diabetes (dated by TCRdb to the late 2010s). The protocol used for the library was the immunoSEQ multiplex PCR assay. The High Capacity cDNA Reverse Transcription Kit was used to reverse transcribe all of the isolated RNA, meaning that expressed TCRB transcripts were what got sequenced. The clones in this table, taken by TCRdb from immuneACCESS, are in-frame only. Not every clone is retained; where verified, under half of the shortfall comes from an unresolved V gene, and the cause of the rest is unknown. The sample has approximately 140,000 clones on record, about 51% of them singletons. The top ten constitute around 0.45% of the sample. Sequencing used Tregs from blood. Interpreted using the paper, the cell subset or site label stands for: regulatory CD4+ T cells. The receptors derive from a man aged 18 to 29 in good health.

The chain employs TRBV19 and TRBJ1-2; perhaps TRBD1 as D (6 bases). Trimming stripped 7 bases from V and 4 bases from J, with 16 bases between. This CDR3 is 14 amino acids long. Germline V gene data show CDR1 as LNHDA and CDR2 as SQIVND (reference sequence). The CDR3 nucleotides are TGTGCCAGTAATCCGGGACAAAATCGCTATGGCTACACCTTC. This translates into CASNPGQNRYGYTF.

The chain uses TRBV9 and TRBJ1-4, with 8 bases that match TRBD1. From germline, CDR1 is SGDLS and CDR2 YYNGEE. The CDR3 is made up of 15 amino acids. Trimming cost V 4 bases and J 7 bases; bases outside gene matches: 9. The CDR3 nucleotides read TGTGCCAGCAGCTTATCCCCAACAGGGGGTGAAAAACTGTTTTTT. Protein product: CASSLSPTGGEKLFF.

The V and J genes are TRBV5-1 and TRBJ1-3; D is possibly TRBD1 (5 bases). The CDR3 runs to 17 residues. CDR1 is SGHRS, CDR2 YFSETQ, per germline. V was clipped by 0 bases and J by 0 bases, with 13 bases between them. Here the CDR3 reads CASSLDTGTASGNTIYF. CDR3 sequence (DNA): TGCGCCAGCAGCTTGGACACAGGTACTGCCTCTGGAAACACCATATATTTT.

The J gene is TRBJ1-2, the V gene TRBV6-1; 8 bases agree with TRBD1. The CDR3 covers 15 residues. V gave up 5 bases and J gave up 0 bases; unmatched junction bases: 5. Germline V gene lookup returns CDR1 MNHNS and CDR2 SASEGT. This CDR3 is CASSPQGAANYGYTF. In nucleotides, the CDR3 is TGTGCCAGCAGTCCCCAGGGGGCAGCTAACTATGGCTACACCTTC.

The V gene is TRBV30, the J gene TRBJ1-4; tentative D call: TRBD1 (6 bases). CDR3 length: 16 residues. Germline V gene data show CDR1 as GTSNPN and CDR2 as SVGIG (reference sequence). V lost 4 bases and J 2 bases, leaving 17 bases between the germline ends. The CDR3 loop reads CAWNQRFRGTNEKLFF. DNA of the CDR3: TGTGCCTGGAACCAACGATTCAGGGGCACTAATGAAAAACTGTTTTTT.

CDR3 sequence reads: CASSDRGPNTGELFF. As DNA, the CDR3 is TGTGCCAGCAGCGACAGGGGCCCAAACACCGGGGAGCTGTTTTTT. V is TRBV11-1 and J is TRBJ2-2, with 8 bases aligning to TRBD1. The CDR3 spans 15 residues. V lost 5 bases and J lost 2; bases outside the gene matches: 4. Per germline, CDR1 SGHAT and CDR2 FQDESV (reference sequence).

J is TRBJ2-7 and V is TRBV5-8; the D gene is possibly TRBD2 (5 bases). The CDR3 contains 16 residues. V was clipped by 3 bases and J by 4 bases, with 20 bases between them. Germline V gene lookup returns CDR1 SGHTS and CDR2 YDEGEE. CDR3 nucleotide sequence: TGTGCCAGCAGCTCCCCCGGGAAGGGCGAACCTTACGAGCAGTACTTC. Its translation: CASSSPGKGEPYEQYF.

This clone was picked up a small number of times. This sequence joins TRBV4-2 and TRBJ2-3; 12 bases are a match to TRBD2. V trimming: 5 bases; J trimming: 5 bases; junction bases outside the gene matches: 5. Germline CDR1 LGHNA, CDR2 YNFKEQ. The length of the CDR3 is 15 residues. The CDR3 sequence is CASSRLAGEVDTQYF. The CDR3 DNA reads as TGTGCCAGCAGCAGACTAGCGGGAGAAGTAGATACGCAGTATTTT.

The CDR3 sequence: CASSTGLYEQYF. The CDR3 DNA reads as TGTGCCAGCTCTACAGGGCTCTACGAGCAGTACTTC. The rearrangement joins TRBV6-1 to TRBJ2-7; TRBD1 is a possible D gene (6 bases). Germline CDR1 is MNHNS and CDR2 is SASEGT. V was clipped by 8 bases and J by 3 bases, with 11 bases between them. The CDR3 is 12 residues long.

This chain uses TRBV7-2 with TRBJ2-2; D ambiguous. CDR3 length equals 14 residues. Germline V gives CDR1 SGHTA, CDR2 FQGNSA. This chain's CDR3 is CATKGTANTGELFF. CDR3 sequence (DNA): TGTGCGACCAAAGGAACAGCGAACACCGGGGAGCTGTTTTTT.

CDR3 DNA sequence: TGTGCCAGCTCACTTGACAGGGTGCTTGCTTTCTTT. Amino acid sequence: CASSLDRVLAFF. This rearrangement joins TRBV18 to TRBJ1-1; 7 nucleotides line up with TRBD1. The CDR3 is 12 residues long. The germline V gene encodes CDR1 KGHSH and CDR2 LQKENI. V trimming: 4 bases; J trimming: 11 bases; junction bases outside the gene matches: 7.

The V gene is TRBV18, the J gene TRBJ1-2; 9 nucleotides line up with TRBD1. The CDR3 spans 17 residues. With V trimmed by 3 bases and J by 4 bases, 12 bases remained unmatched. The germline gives CDR1 KGHSH, CDR2 LQKENI. CDR3 sequence reads: CASSPRDRVGEGYGYTF. The CDR3 DNA sequence: TGTGCCAGCTCACCGAGGGACAGGGTAGGAGAGGGCTATGGCTACACCTTC.

The count of this clone is one. The V gene is TRBV27, the J gene TRBJ2-1; TRBD1 matches 9 bases. The V and J ends lost 1 base and 4 bases, in that order; junction bases with no gene match: 14. The CDR3 runs to 19 residues. The germline V gene encodes CDR1 MNHEY and CDR2 SMNVEV (reference sequence). The CDR3 nucleotides read TGTGCCAGCAGTTTATTCCTTCCCATCCGGGACAGGGCTTACAATGAGCAGTTCTTC. Encoded protein: CASSLFLPIRDRAYNEQFF.

The chain links TRBV28 to TRBJ1-2; D unclear. Trimming pared 5 bases from V and 4 bases from J, leaving 5 bases between. The germline V gene has CDR1 MDHEN and CDR2 SYDVKM. This CDR3 region has 11 residues. This chain's CDR3 is CASSQIYGYTF. Written as DNA, the CDR3 is TGTGCCAGCAGTCAAATCTATGGCTACACCTTC.

The V call is TRBV11-2, the J call TRBJ2-7; TRBD2 matches 9 bases. The CDR3 is made up of 17 amino acids. Germline CDR1 SGHAT, CDR2 FQNNGV. The trim removed 4 bases at V and 2 bases at J, leaving 12 bases unmatched. The CDR3 reads CASSSKGRLADTYEQYF. In nucleotides, the CDR3 is TGTGCCAGCAGCTCAAAGGGGCGACTAGCGGACACCTACGAGCAGTACTTC.

The chain recombines TRBV28 with TRBJ1-5, with 9 bases identical to TRBD1. The V segment lost 6 bases and the J segment 7 bases; nucleotides outside the gene matches: 10. The germline gives CDR1 MDHEN, CDR2 SYDVKM. The CDR3 runs 15 residues. DNA of the CDR3: TGTGCCAGCAGAAGTACAGGGGGCATGGGGCAGCCCCAGCATTTT. The encoded protein is CASRSTGGMGQPQHF.

The chain combines TRBV7-2 with TRBJ1-5; no clear D. The CDR3 is 12 residues long. Germline CDR1 is SGHTA and CDR2 is FQGNSA. The V and J ends lost 1 base and 7 bases respectively, with 5 bases between them. The CDR3 coding sequence is TGTGCCAGCAGCTTAGGAGGGCAGCCCCAGCATTTT. Its translation is CASSLGGQPQHF.

The genes are TRBV4-3 and TRBJ1-2; D possibly corresponds to TRBD1 (6 bases). Trimming removed 4 bases from V and 0 bases from J, with 9 bases in between. The germline V gene encodes CDR1 LGHNA and CDR2 YSLEER. This CDR3 comprises 14 residues. CDR3 nucleotides: TGCGCCAGCAGCCCGGACAGAGCTAACTATGGCTACACCTTC. Its translation: CASSPDRANYGYTF.

The chain couples TRBV28 to TRBJ1-5, with 7 bases that match TRBD1. Germline lookup yields CDR1 MDHEN and CDR2 SYDVKM. The CDR3 spans 16 residues. Trimming at V came to 2 bases and at J to 1 base, leaving 5 bases not matched to a gene. The CDR3 region has the DNA TGTGCCAGCAGTTTACCGGACAGGACAAGCAATCAGCCCCAGCATTTT. This translates into CASSLPDRTSNQPQHF.

This CDR3 reads CAITASGENTGELFF. The CDR3 DNA reads as TGTGCCATCACCGCTAGCGGGGAGAACACCGGGGAGCTGTTTTTT. The chain uses TRBV10-3 and TRBJ2-2; 9 bases align to TRBD2. CDR3 length: 15 amino acids. V dropped 7 bases and J dropped 1; count of bases not matched to a gene: 4. Looked up from germline, CDR1 is ENHRY and CDR2 is SYGVKD.

This clone was seen a few times. The CDR3 reads CSVGGQINQPQHF. The CDR3, as DNA: TGCAGCGTGGGTGGACAGATCAATCAGCCCCAGCATTTT. V gene TRBV29-1 combines with J gene TRBJ1-5, with D possibly matching TRBD1 (6 bases). V lost 6 bases and J lost 3, with 12 bases in between. The CDR3 runs 13 residues. The germline V gene encodes CDR1 SQVTM and CDR2 ANQGSEA.

This clone was observed a few times. The gene calls are TRBV30 and TRBJ2-2; the match to TRBD2 covers 10 bases. CDR1 is GTSNPN and CDR2 is SVGIG in the germline V gene (reference sequence). The CDR3 runs 14 residues. The junction had 5 bases not matched to a gene; V was cut back by 4 bases and J by 6 bases. CDR3 region: CAWTSGSTAGELFF. The CDR3, as DNA: TGTGCCTGGACTAGCGGGAGTACGGCCGGGGAGCTGTTTTTT.

In this sample, this clone turned up a few times. The chain joins TRBV30 to TRBJ1-2; 12 nucleotides match TRBD1. This CDR3 has 18 residues. The germline V gene encodes CDR1 GTSNPN and CDR2 SVGIG (reference sequence). Trimming removed 1 base from V and 8 bases from J; junction bases left unmatched: 17. The CDR3 sequence is CAWSGLTRDRGPGAGYTF. DNA for the CDR3: TGTGCCTGGAGTGGCCTTACACGGGACAGGGGGCCGGGGGCCGGCTACACCTTC.

The count of this clone is one. The chain combines TRBV2 with TRBJ1-1; maybe TRBD1 (5 bases). The germline V gene encodes CDR1 SNHLY and CDR2 FYNNEI. This CDR3 spans 14 amino acids. V lost 5 bases to trimming and J lost 2 bases, with 12 bases between them. CDR3 amino acids: CASSTTDSNTEAFF. As DNA, the CDR3 is TGTGCCAGCAGTACCACCGACAGCAACACTGAAGCTTTCTTT. Looking up the rest from reference TRBV2 and TRBJ1-1 gives the full variable domain: EPEVTQTPSHQVTQMGQEVILRCVPISNHLYFYWYRQILGQKVEFLVSFYNNEISEKSEIFDDQFSVERPDGSNFTLKIRSTKLEDSAMYFCASSTTDSNTEAFFGQGTRLTVV.

This clone was counted between two and nine times. The chain links TRBV27 to TRBJ2-7; 7 bases are a match to TRBD1. This CDR3 spans 15 amino acids. V trimming: 6 bases; J trimming: 6 bases; junction bases outside the gene matches: 14. Germline V gene sequence: CDR1 MNHEY, CDR2 SMNVEV (reference sequence). The CDR3 loop reads CASSRQALRQGEQYF. CDR3 coding DNA: TGTGCCAGCAGCCGCCAAGCCCTCCGACAGGGCGAGCAGTACTTC.

The chain couples TRBV30 to TRBJ1-6, with unresolved D. This CDR3 has 18 residues. Trimming cost V 0 bases and J 9 bases, with 24 bases left between them. Germline V CDR1 and CDR2: GTSNPN, SVGIG (reference sequence). The CDR3 sequence: CAWSVTLQAFGRGSPLHF. CDR3 nucleotides: TGTGCCTGGAGTGTGACTTTGCAGGCTTTCGGCCGGGGTTCACCCCTCCACTTT. Looking up the rest from reference TRBV30 and TRBJ1-6 gives the full variable domain: SQTIHQWPATLVQPVGSPLSLECTVEGTSNPNLYWYRQAAGRGLQLLFYSVGIGQISSEVPQNLSASRPQDRQFILSSKKLLLSDSGFYLCAWSVTLQAFGRGSPLHFGNGTRLTVT.

A few counts support this clone. This sequence joins TRBV4-2 and TRBJ2-7, with D unclear. The CDR3 extends over 11 amino acids. Germline V lookup: CDR1 LGHNA, CDR2 YNFKEQ. V lost 3 bases to trimming and J lost 3 bases, with 3 bases between them. In nucleotides, the CDR3 is TGTGCCAGCAGCCACCGCTACGAGCAGTACTTC. It codes for CASSHRYEQYF.

This chain links TRBV11-1 with TRBJ2-7; 9 bases align to TRBD2. The CDR3 spans 14 residues. Unmatched junction bases numbered 10, after V lost 5 bases and J lost 8 bases. CDR1 is SGHAT, CDR2 FQDESV, per germline (reference sequence). The CDR3 is CASSTRGLAYQQYF. In nucleotides, the CDR3 is TGTGCCAGCAGCACCCGGGGACTAGCTTACCAGCAGTACTTC.